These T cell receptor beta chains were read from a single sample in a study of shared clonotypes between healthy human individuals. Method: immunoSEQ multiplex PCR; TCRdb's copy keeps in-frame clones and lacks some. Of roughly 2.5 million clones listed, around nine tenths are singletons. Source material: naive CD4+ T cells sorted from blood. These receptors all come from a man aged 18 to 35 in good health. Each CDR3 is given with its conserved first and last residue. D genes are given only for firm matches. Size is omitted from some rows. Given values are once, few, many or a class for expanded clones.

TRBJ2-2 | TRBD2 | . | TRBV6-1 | CASSGLAGVSTGELFF | TGTGCCAGCAGTGGACTAGCGGGAGTTAGCACCGGGGAGCTGTTTTTT
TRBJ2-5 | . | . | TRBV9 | CASSVGTLPQETQYF | TGTGCCAGCAGCGTAGGCACGCTCCCGCAAGAGACCCAGTACTTC
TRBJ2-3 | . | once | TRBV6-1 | CASSVSGWPGTDTQYF | TGTGCCAGCAGTGTCTCCGGGTGGCCGGGCACAGATACGCAGTATTTT
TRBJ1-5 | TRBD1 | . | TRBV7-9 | CASSPTGGPEPQHF | TGTGCCAGCAGCCCTACAGGGGGCCCAGAGCCCCAGCATTTT
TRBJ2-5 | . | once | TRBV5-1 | CASREWYETQYF | TGCGCCAGCCGAGAGTGGTACGAGACCCAGTACTTC
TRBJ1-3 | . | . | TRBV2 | CASSEAQGLSGNTIYF | TGTGCCAGCAGTGAAGCGCAGGGCCTCTCTGGAAACACCATATATTTT
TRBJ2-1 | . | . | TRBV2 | CASSDRGATYNEQFF | TGTGCCAGCAGTGATAGGGGGGCCACATACAATGAGCAGTTCTTC
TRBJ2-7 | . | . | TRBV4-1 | CASTSRYGDGYEQYF | TGCGCCAGCACCAGTCGATACGGGGATGGCTACGAGCAGTACTTC
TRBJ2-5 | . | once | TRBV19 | CASSRSLARQETQYF | TGTGCCAGTAGTAGGAGCCTAGCGCGGCAAGAGACCCAGTACTTC
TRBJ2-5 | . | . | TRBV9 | CASSVATRGAGTPQETQYF | TGTGCCAGCAGCGTAGCCACCCGGGGGGCAGGGACGCCCCAAGAGACCCAGTACTTC
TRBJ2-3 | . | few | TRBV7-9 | CASSLGGTDTQYF | TGTGCCAGCAGCTTAGGGGGCACAGATACGCAGTATTTT
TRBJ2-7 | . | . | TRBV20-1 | CSAKEGLKQYF | TGCAGTGCGAAGGAGGGACTGAAGCAGTACTTC
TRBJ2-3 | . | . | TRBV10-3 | CAISVSGEVLDTQYF | TGTGCCATCAGTGTCTCGGGGGAGGTGTTAGATACGCAGTATTTT
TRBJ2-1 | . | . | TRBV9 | CASSVGGGPYNEQFF | TGTGCCAGCAGCGTTGGTGGGGGGCCCTACAATGAGCAGTTCTTC
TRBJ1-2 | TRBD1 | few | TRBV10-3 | CAITATGTNYGYTF | TGTGCCATCACTGCGACAGGGACTAACTATGGCTACACCTTC
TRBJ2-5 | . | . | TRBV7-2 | CASSLASQPPPQTQYF | TGTGCCAGCAGCTTAGCGAGTCAGCCACCACCTCAGACCCAGTACTTC
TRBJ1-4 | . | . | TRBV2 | CASRRDRTTNEKLFF | TGTGCCAGCAGACGGGACCGGACAACTAATGAAAAACTGTTTTTT
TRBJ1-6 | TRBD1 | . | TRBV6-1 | CASSATGNSPLHF | TGTGCCAGCAGTGCGACAGGGAATTCACCCCTCCACTTT
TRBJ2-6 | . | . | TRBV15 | CATSGGGSGANVLTF | TGTGCCACCAGCGGGGGGGGCAGCGGGGCCAACGTCCTGACTTTC
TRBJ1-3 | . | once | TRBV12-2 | CASRSKIENRQGACRNTIYF | TGTGCAAGTCGCTCGAAAATCGAAAACCGACAGGGGGCCTGTCGGAACACCATATATTTT
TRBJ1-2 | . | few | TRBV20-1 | CSARSNYGYTF | TGCAGTGCCCGAAGTAACTATGGCTACACCTTC
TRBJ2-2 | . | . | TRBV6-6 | CASTLLFTGELFF | TGTGCCAGCACCCTTCTATTCACCGGGGAGCTGTTTTTT
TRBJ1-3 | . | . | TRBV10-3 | CATLWGSSGNTIYF | TGTGCCACGCTATGGGGAAGCTCTGGAAACACCATATATTTT
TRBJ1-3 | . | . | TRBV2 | CASSEIQFGSGNTIYF | TGTGCCAGCAGTGAAATTCAGTTCGGCTCTGGAAACACCATATATTTT
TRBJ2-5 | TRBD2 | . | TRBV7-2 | CASSVAGGLQETQYF | TGTGCCAGCAGTGTAGCGGGGGGGCTCCAAGAGACCCAGTACTTC
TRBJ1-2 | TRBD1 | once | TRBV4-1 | CASSQETGGESNYGYTF | TGCGCCAGCAGCCAAGAGACAGGGGGAGAATCTAACTATGGCTACACCTTC
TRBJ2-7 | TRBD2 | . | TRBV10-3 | CAISGIAGAHEQYF | TGTGCCATCAGTGGCATAGCGGGAGCCCACGAGCAGTACTTC
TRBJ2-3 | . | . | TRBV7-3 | CASSSGLPDTQYF | TGTGCCAGCAGCTCCGGACTGCCCGATACGCAGTATTTT
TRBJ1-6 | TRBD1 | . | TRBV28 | CASSFRTGFSPLHF | TGTGCCAGCAGTTTTCGGACAGGGTTTTCACCCCTCCACTTT
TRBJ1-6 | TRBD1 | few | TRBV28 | CASSSPDRGGNSPLHF | TGTGCCAGCAGTTCGCCCGACAGGGGCGGGAATTCACCCCTCCACTTT
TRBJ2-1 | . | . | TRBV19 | CASSMAGGSSYNEQFF | TGTGCCAGTAGTATGGCTGGGGGGTCTTCCTACAATGAGCAGTTCTTC
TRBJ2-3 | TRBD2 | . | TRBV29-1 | CASGSEDTQYF | TGCGCTAGCGGGAGTGAAGATACGCAGTATTTT
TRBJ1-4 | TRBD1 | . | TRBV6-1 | CASSDRQGRNEKLFF | TGTGCCAGCAGTGACCGACAGGGGCGGAATGAAAAACTGTTTTTT
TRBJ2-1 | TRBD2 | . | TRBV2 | CASRGLAGPNEQFF | TGTGCCAGCAGAGGACTAGCGGGGCCCAATGAGCAGTTCTTC
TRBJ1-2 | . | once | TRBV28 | CASSLFQGNYGYTF | TGTGCCAGCAGTTTATTCCAGGGGAACTATGGCTACACCTTC
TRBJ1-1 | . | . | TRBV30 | CAWSIGDLEAFF | TGTGCCTGGAGTATTGGGGACCTTGAAGCTTTCTTT
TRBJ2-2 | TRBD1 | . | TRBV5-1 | CASSIGQDTGELFF | TGCGCCAGCAGCATCGGACAGGACACCGGGGAGCTGTTTTTT